The rows below give T cell receptor beta chains drawn from one sample of a study of T-cell memory formation after mild COVID-19. TCRdb ran MiXCR on the 5' RACE reads and lists one entry per CDR3 protein. The sample carries some 450,000 distinct CDR3 sequences, around 20% recorded once. Specimen: PBMCs or a T cell subset sorted from them (not recorded which). All receptors derive from an adult woman who had mild COVID-19 (a few samples of this study predate the infection). Cell type and time point are not known. The conserved cysteine and the conserved F or W are not part of the CDR3 here. Only part of the rows carry a size: once, few, many, or a class if the clone is expanded.

v_call	clone_size	cdr3_length	cdr3_aa
TRBV27	-	11	ASSVQGGYGYT
TRBV29-1	-	11	SARDTPQETQY
TRBV2	few	13	ASSEGSGDRQPQH
TRBV15	-	12	ATSRGALLDEQY
TRBV12-3/TRBV12-4	-	14	ASSQPSGRAFNEQF
TRBV7-2	-	12	ASSEEGTVYGYT
TRBV2	-	12	ASSEEGARQPQH
TRBV7-8	many	13	ASKDLAGGPSEQF
TRBV7-9	few	13	ASSSGGIRNTEAF
TRBV4-2	many	15	ASSQDGAGGSTSEQY
TRBV9	few	13	ASSAGTGGDYEQY
TRBV12-3/TRBV12-4	few	12	ASSPGQGLIGQF
TRBV5-1	-	14	ASSLSWGKVNTEAF
TRBV2	few	12	ASSPFGGTTEQY
TRBV6-1	-	14	ASRETGGRSTGELF
TRBV6-2/TRBV6-3	few	11	ASTPGGGQGKI
TRBV5-1	few	14	ASSSIDRGDPYEQY
TRBV4-1	-	13	ASSQKKGSAYEQY
TRBV7-6	few	13	ASSLGADGIGELF
TRBV4-1	few	13	ASSPTADRAFEAF
TRBV15	few	19	ATSRAVGGKGVITNTGELF
TRBV7-9	-	16	ASSLRPSGRVLLDTQY
TRBV5-5	few	11	ASNQAGNYGYT
TRBV9	few	12	ASSVTGLSYEQY
TRBV29-1	-	11	SALTGSGYGYT
TRBV5-1	-	11	ASRQGNYNEQF
TRBV5-1	-	11	ASSQRAGDEAF
TRBV20-1	many	12	SASPRVDPYEQY
TRBV19	-	13	ASRVAERMNTEAF
TRBV3-1	-	12	ASSPSTGLQPQH
TRBV20-1	-	12	SGYGGAATDTQY
TRBV20-1	few	13	SATRTAYSNQPQH
TRBV27	-	14	ASSLLAGGLYNEQF
TRBV6-2/TRBV6-3	many	13	ASSPNRLFTYGQY
TRBV6-2/TRBV6-3	-	13	ASRLAGELTYTQY
TRBV18	-	14	ASSPPGGQGFSEAF
TRBV6-6	-	11	ASNDREGREQY
TRBV2	-	15	ATHQIPGQVYTGELF
TRBV9	-	15	ASSVDPSGGGGNIQY
TRBV24-1	-	14	ATSGETGGMNTEAF
TRBV4-1	few	11	ASSQDRAVAQH
TRBV20-1	many	10	SAQLMNTEAF
TRBV4-1	few	13	ASSQDPDLHYEQY
TRBV10-3	few	16	AIRGDRAEISSYNEQF
TRBV19	few	16	ASSIDSTRGTGTDTQY
TRBV4-1	-	13	ASSQRGGSYNEQF
TRBV7-3	-	11	ASSLGPLGEQY
TRBV24-1	-	10	ATSDYSDKAF
TRBV6-2/TRBV6-3	-	12	AISYGVSNQPQH
TRBV5-6	few	14	ASTLLGTSYAGELF
TRBV20-1	-	14	SGLEQGSYMNTEAF
TRBV7-6	-	12	ASSSQAQNTEAF
TRBV6-2/TRBV6-3	-	11	ASSAGQQETQY
TRBV20-1	few	11	SASRQILEEAF
TRBV5-4	-	12	ASSIKQGPYEQY
TRBV5-1	-	12	ASSSRNEGDTQY